This entry lists 23 T cell receptor beta chains sequenced from one sample in a study of cytomegalovirus exposure and HLA in healthy donors. Use of 60 Vbeta and 13 Jbeta primers characterized the PCR. Profiled with immunoSEQ multiplex PCR; TCRdb holds only in-frame clones, not every one. The table includes about 120,000 clones, around 77% detected once. Sequenced: PBMCs. All receptors come from a man in his forties in good health and CMV-seropositive.

This chain links TRBV5-4 with TRBJ2-5; the D gene is possibly TRBD2 (5 bases). This CDR3 spans 14 amino acids. Germline-derived CDR1 and CDR2 are SGHNT and YYREEE (reference sequence). Trimming took off 0 bases at V and 3 bases at J, with 9 bases between the two ends. CDR3 in DNA: TGTGCCAGCAGCTTGGATCCAGCGGAAGAGACCCAGTACTTC. Amino acids: CASSLDPAEETQYF.

The chain combines TRBV4-1 with TRBJ2-7; unclear D gene. V was clipped by 2 bases and J by 0 bases, with 20 bases between them. The germline gives CDR1 MGHRA, CDR2 YSYEKL. The CDR3 covers 18 residues. Here the CDR3 DNA reads TGCGCCAGCAGCCAATTTTCCTCACCCGCGAAAAGCTCCTACGAGCAGTACTTC. Protein sequence: CASSQFSSPAKSSYEQYF.

The J gene is TRBJ2-7, the V gene TRBV10-1; D call uncertain. Per germline, CDR1 WNHNN and CDR2 SYGVQD (reference sequence). V lost 6 bases to trimming and J lost 4 bases, with 4 bases between them. The CDR3 totals 10 residues. CDR3 region: CASSGYEQYF. CDR3 nucleotide sequence: TGCGCCAGCAGCGGGTACGAGCAGTACTTC.

The CDR3 protein is CASSSQGGPYGYTF. The CDR3 DNA sequence: TGTGCCAGCAGCTCGCAGGGTGGCCCCTATGGCTACACCTTC. The chain is built from TRBV7-2 and TRBJ1-2; possible D gene TRBD1, 5 bases. The V end lost 4 bases, the J end lost 4 bases, and 13 bases lay between the germline ends. Germline V lookup: CDR1 SGHTA, CDR2 FQGNSA. The CDR3 has 14 amino acids.

The V and J genes are TRBV10-2 and TRBJ2-7, with TRBD2 matching over 8 bases. Germline lookup yields CDR1 WSHSY and CDR2 SAAADI. This CDR3 region has 15 residues. With 8 bases clipped from V and 0 bases from J, the junction kept 9 bases outside the gene matches. CDR3 loop: CASSQRGRTSYEQYF. In DNA, the CDR3 is TGCGCCAGCTCCCAGCGGGGGAGAACCTCCTACGAGCAGTACTTC.

Details on this clone: This specimen includes other DNA sequences encoding the same CDR3. The genes are TRBV6-4 and TRBJ2-1; TRBD2 matches 9 bases. Germline-derived CDR1 and CDR2 are MRHNA and SNTAGT. J lost 0 bases, V lost 3 bases, and 0 bases had no gene match. The CDR3 runs to 15 residues. The CDR3 region is CASSEAGGSYNEQFF. CDR3 coding DNA: TGTGCCAGCAGTGAAGCGGGGGGCTCCTACAATGAGCAGTTCTTC.

V is TRBV7-3 and J is TRBJ2-3; D ambiguous. Looked up from germline, CDR1 is SGHTA and CDR2 is FQGTGA. Trimming removed 5 bases at V and 6 bases at J, with 6 bases between. The CDR3 consists of 11 residues. Here the CDR3 DNA reads TGTGCCAGCAGCAATGGCGATACGCAGTATTTT. Translated, it gives CASSNGDTQYF.

The rearrangement uses TRBV6-5 and TRBJ1-2; TRBD1 might be the D (6 bases). The V and J ends lost 5 bases and 5 bases respectively, with 12 bases between them. This CDR3 contains 13 residues. CDR1 and CDR2 (germline): MNHEY, SVGAGI. This CDR3 reads CASSLITGYGYTF. The CDR3 DNA sequence: TGTGCCAGCAGTCTCATCACAGGGTATGGCTACACCTTC.

This chain uses TRBV5-1 with TRBJ2-1; TRBD1 agrees at 10 bases. The length of the CDR3 is 15 residues. Germline V gene lookup returns CDR1 SGHRS and CDR2 YFSETQ. J lost 2 bases, V lost 5 bases, and 4 bases had no gene match. CDR3 sequence reads: CASSRTGGPYNEQFF. The DNA for the CDR3 is TGCGCCAGCAGTCGGACAGGGGGACCCTACAATGAGCAGTTCTTC.

CDR3 DNA: TGTGCCAGTACCAGAAGGGGGTCGGGACAGCCCCAGCATTTT. This translates into CASTRRGSGQPQHF. The chain uses TRBV19 and TRBJ1-5; D is perhaps TRBD1 (6 bases). The CDR3 covers 14 residues. Per germline, CDR1 LNHDA and CDR2 SQIVND (reference sequence). V lost 7 bases and J lost 7, with 17 bases in between.

This clone showed up just a few times. The rearrangement links TRBV27 to TRBJ2-5; D may be TRBD2 (6 bases). Trimming removed 3 bases from V and 1 base from J, with 6 bases in between. Germline V lookup: CDR1 MNHEY, CDR2 SMNVEV (reference sequence). The CDR3 spans 13 residues. CDR3 residues: CASSFSGQETQYF. The DNA for the CDR3 is TGTGCCAGCAGTTTTAGCGGCCAAGAGACCCAGTACTTC.

The J gene is TRBJ1-4, the V gene TRBV18; D is ambiguous. Trimming stripped 1 base from V and 7 bases from J, with 10 bases between. Germline V gene data show CDR1 as KGHSH and CDR2 as LQKENI. The CDR3 length is 14 residues. In nucleotides, the CDR3 is TGTGCCAGCTCACCACAAACTGAGGGTGAAAAACTGTTTTTT. Residues: CASSPQTEGEKLFF.

This chain links TRBV15 with TRBJ2-7; TRBD1 matches 8 bases. V gave up 2 bases and J gave up 2 bases; unmatched junction bases: 8. From germline, CDR1 is LNHNV and CDR2 YYDKDF (reference sequence). The CDR3 spans 16 residues. The chain's CDR3 is CATSRQPGTGAYEQYF. In DNA, the CDR3 is TGTGCCACCAGCAGACAACCCGGGACAGGTGCCTACGAGCAGTACTTC.

This clone was recorded a few times. The gene calls are TRBV6-6 and TRBJ2-2; TRBD1 might be the D (6 bases). This CDR3 has 16 residues. Trimming shortened V by 4 bases and J by 8 bases, and 20 bases separated the two germline ends. Germline V CDR1 and CDR2: MNHNY, SVGAGI (reference sequence). The CDR3 sequence is CASSSTSHRVSGELFF. CDR3 DNA: TGTGCCAGCAGTTCCACATCTCACAGGGTTTCAGGGGAGCTGTTTTTT.

J is TRBJ2-2 and V is TRBV4-1, with TRBD2 matching over 9 bases. Germline V gene data show CDR1 as MGHRA and CDR2 as YSYEKL. Unmatched junction bases numbered 8, after V lost 4 bases and J lost 2 bases. The CDR3 runs to 17 residues. The CDR3 spells CASSPSLAGINTGELFF. The CDR3 DNA reads as TGCGCCAGCAGCCCATCGCTAGCGGGGATCAACACCGGGGAGCTGTTTTTT.

The chain has TRBV28 and TRBJ1-4; 11 bases are a match to TRBD1. V gave up 6 bases and J gave up 7 bases; unmatched junction bases: 13. CDR1 and CDR2 from the germline V gene are MDHEN and SYDVKM. The CDR3 contains 17 residues. In DNA, the CDR3 is TGTGCCAGCAGATCAGCGGGACAGGGGGGCCTAAGTGAAAAACTGTTTTTT. Translated: CASRSAGQGGLSEKLFF.

The chain combines TRBV2 with TRBJ1-4, with D perhaps matching TRBD1 (5 bases). CDR3 size: 12 residues. CDR1 and CDR2 (germline): SNHLY, FYNNEI. The ends were cut back, 8 bases at V and 10 bases at J, with 14 bases in the middle. CDR3 residues: CASEGPGGKLFF. DNA for the CDR3: TGTGCCAGCGAAGGACCGGGGGGAAAACTGTTTTTT.

This clone appeared a single time. The V call is TRBV28, the J call TRBJ1-1, with TRBD1 as a possible D gene (6 bases). V lost 6 bases and J 1 base, leaving 15 bases between the germline ends. Per the germline V gene, CDR1 is MDHEN and CDR2 is SYDVKM. The CDR3 length is 15 residues. The CDR3 reads CASSSAGVQNTEAFF. CDR3 in DNA: TGTGCCAGCAGCTCCGCAGGGGTTCAGAACACTGAAGCTTTCTTT.

This rearrangement joins TRBV7-8 to TRBJ1-2; 7 bases map to TRBD1. Germline CDR1 is SGHVS and CDR2 is FQNEAQ. This CDR3 has 17 amino acids. Losses at the gene ends were 2 bases for V and 4 bases for J; bases not matched to a gene: 13. CDR3 residues: CASSLLSRGTAAYGYTF. The DNA of the CDR3 is TGTGCCAGCAGCTTATTGTCCAGGGGGACAGCGGCCTATGGCTACACCTTC.

The chain employs TRBV19 and TRBJ1-4; TRBD1 might be the D (5 bases). CDR1 LNHDA and CDR2 SQIVND come from the germline V gene (reference sequence). The V and J ends lost 6 bases and 4 bases respectively, with 15 bases between them. This CDR3 is 15 amino acids long. In nucleotides, the CDR3 is TGTGCCAGTAGCCCAATGGGCAGGGTTAATGAAAAACTGTTTTTT. It specifies CASSPMGRVNEKLFF.

The chain has TRBV7-2 and TRBJ2-3; no definite D call. The CDR3 sequence is 12 residues long. Germline V gene lookup returns CDR1 SGHTA and CDR2 FQGNSA. Trimming cost V 7 bases and J 2 bases, with 7 bases left between them. CDR3 in DNA: TGTGCCAGCACCCGAGACACAGATACGCAGTATTTT. This translates into CASTRDTDTQYF.

This chain links TRBV6-1 with TRBJ2-1; the match to TRBD2 covers 7 bases. The length of the CDR3 is 15 residues. The V segment lost 1 base and the J segment 4 bases; nucleotides outside the gene matches: 4. Germline V gene data show CDR1 as MNHNS and CDR2 as SASEGT. CDR3: CASSEGGGGYNEQFF. In DNA, the CDR3 is TGTGCCAGCAGTGAAGGCGGGGGTGGGTACAATGAGCAGTTCTTC.

This clone has only one observation. V usage is TRBV9 and J usage is TRBJ1-6, with TRBD1 matching 7 bases. The CDR3 totals 13 residues. Germline trimming cut 3 bases from V and 10 bases from J; bases unmatched to any gene: 4. From germline, CDR1 is SGDLS and CDR2 YYNGEE. As DNA, the CDR3 is TGTGCCAGCAGCGAAAGGGGGCGATCACCCCTCCACTTT. It encodes CASSERGRSPLHF.